One sample yielded the 6 T cell receptor beta chains listed below, sequenced in a study of T cells expressing NK-cell markers. After re-calling the 5' RACE reads, TCRdb lists one entry per CDR3 protein, DNA absent. The clone table shows about 160,000 distinct CDR3 sequences, with the ten largest holding around 20%. Source material: blood T cells: a sorted CD56 or NKG2C T cell subset, CD4+ or CD8+ T cells, or bulk PBMC T cells (not recorded which). Receptors originate from a man between 18 and 69 years old in good health.

The rearrangement uses TRBV2 and TRBJ2-2; there is no DNA to check the TCRdb D call of TRBD1. Germline V CDR1 and CDR2: SNHLY, FYNNEI. This CDR3 has 18 amino acids. CDR3 region: CASSEALLGTANTGELFF.

This chain joins TRBV14 and TRBJ2-2; TCRdb's D call, TRBD2, is unchecked because there is no DNA. This CDR3 is built from 15 residues. The germline gives CDR1 SGHDN, CDR2 FVKESK. The CDR3: CASSREGPNTGELFF.

This chain uses TRBV5-1 with TRBJ1-2; the TCRdb D gene call, TRBD1, has no DNA to confirm it. Germline lookup yields CDR1 SGHRS and CDR2 YFSETQ. This CDR3 comprises 14 residues. The chain's CDR3 is CASSLGDGGYGYTF.

The chain couples TRBV6-1 to TRBJ2-3; TCRdb's assignment of TRBD1 cannot be checked, as there is no DNA. The germline gives CDR1 MNHNS, CDR2 SASEGT. This CDR3 is 14 amino acids long. Here the CDR3 reads CASSPRDRSDTQYF.

This chain joins TRBV6-1 and TRBJ1-1; the TCRdb D gene call, TRBD1, has no DNA to confirm it. The CDR3 runs 14 residues. Germline V CDR1 and CDR2: MNHNS, SASEGT. CDR3 protein: CASSASDSYTEAFF.

The chain recombines TRBV7-9 with TRBJ2-1; there is no DNA to check the TCRdb D call of TRBD1. The CDR3 extends over 15 amino acids. Germline CDR1 SEHNR, CDR2 FQNEAQ (reference sequence). The CDR3 sequence: CASSLAGDRDNEQFF.